This T cell receptor (beta chain) was profiled in a study of shared clonotypes between healthy human individuals. Generated by immunoSEQ multiplex PCR, the TCRdb table keeps only in-frame clones and is missing some. The data contain more than 600,000 clones, 92% of them seen just once; the ten biggest clones take up approximately 24%. V was clipped by 3 bases and J by 6 bases; unmatched bases: 6. Germline V CDR1 and CDR2: SEHNR, FQNEAQ (reference sequence). The CDR3 is 14 residues long. Naive CD8 cells, CD45RO-negative and positively selected for CCR7, excluded terminally differentiated effector memory CD45RA+ cells.

The receptor was derived from a man aged 30 to 45 in good health. The chain links TRBV7-9 to TRBJ1-1; 8 bases align to TRBD1. The sequenced sample was naive CD8+ T cells sorted from blood. The CDR3 sequence is CASSFRQGIAEAFF. The CDR3 DNA is TGTGCCAGCAGCTTTAGACAGGGGATCGCTGAAGCTTTCTTT.